This T cell receptor beta chain was observed in a study of blood T cell repertoires in COVID-19. Study overall: There were acute and convalescent COVID-19 samples, and they came from the United States, Italy and Spain.

During the 2 weeks before they entered the study, exposed participants had met someone with a PCR-confirmed or clinician-diagnosed COVID-19 case. The repertoire was sequenced with immunoSEQ multiplex PCR; TCRdb's copy has only in-frame clones and lacks some. The sample holds hundreds of thousands of clones, 70% to 90% seen once. Germline V CDR1 and CDR2: MDHEN, SYDVKM. The CDR3 is made up of 14 amino acids. V dropped 3 bases and J dropped 3 bases, with 9 bases sitting between them. This sequence joins TRBV28 and TRBJ2-1; possible D gene TRBD1, 6 bases. Sequenced input: PBMCs or T cells enriched from blood (not recorded which). This clonotype was obtained from a man between 50 and 59 years old who had been exposed to COVID-19. The CDR3 protein is CASSFRDNYNEQFF. The DNA of the CDR3 is TGTGCCAGCAGTTTCAGGGACAACTACAATGAGCAGTTCTTC.